This is a list of T cell receptor beta chains from one sample in a study of blood T cell repertoires in COVID-19. Sequencing was performed with immunoSEQ multiplex PCR; in TCRdb, only in-frame clones are kept and a portion is missing. The repertoire holds around 270,000 clones, with 70% to 90% as singletons. Sequenced input: PBMCs or T cells enriched from blood (not recorded which). These TCRs come from a woman aged 25-40 years who had recovered from COVID-19. CDR3s include the opening cysteine and the closing phenylalanine or tryptophan. The D gene is left open where the match is weak. Clone size, where shown, is once, few, many, or a class for clones that have expanded.

d_call	clone_size	v_call	j_call	cdr3_aa	cdr3_nt
TRBD2	NA	TRBV2	TRBJ2-7	CASRDPGTSNEQYF	TGTGCCAGCAGGGACCCCGGGACTAGTAACGAGCAGTACTTC
TRBD2	NA	TRBV28	TRBJ2-1	CASSWGTSAGNEQFF	TGTGCCAGCAGTTGGGGGACTAGCGCGGGGAATGAGCAGTTCTTC
TRBD1	NA	TRBV10-3	TRBJ1-2	CAISEWDREYTF	TGTGCCATCAGTGAATGGGACAGGGAATACACCTTC
TRBD1	NA	TRBV7-9	TRBJ1-1	CASSHRDRVDTEAFF	TGTGCCAGCAGCCACCGGGACAGGGTCGACACTGAAGCTTTCTTT
NA	NA	TRBV28	TRBJ1-4	CASSFPDRTTNEKLFF	TGTGCCAGCAGTTTCCCTGACAGGACAACTAATGAAAAACTGTTTTTT
TRBD1	NA	TRBV5-4	TRBJ2-6	CASSRDRVGAGANVLTF	TGTGCCAGCAGCCGCGACAGGGTAGGAGCTGGGGCCAACGTCCTGACTTTC
TRBD1	NA	TRBV28	TRBJ1-6	CASRGRDRGYSPLHF	TGTGCCAGCAGGGGGAGGGACAGGGGGTATTCACCCCTCCACTTT
TRBD1	NA	TRBV19	TRBJ1-2	CASSITGAGYTF	TGTGCCAGTAGTATAACAGGGGCTGGCTACACCTTC
NA	once	TRBV3-1/TRBV3-2	TRBJ2-7	CASSLLRGTHEQYF	TGTGCCAGCAGCCTTCTCAGGGGTACCCACGAGCAGTACTTC
NA	NA	TRBV7-9	TRBJ2-5	CASSNARGPKETQYF	TGTGCCAGCAGCAACGCGAGAGGGCCAAAAGAGACCCAGTACTTC
NA	once	TRBV6-5	TRBJ1-5	CARLVSRDQPQHF	TGTGCCAGATTAGTTAGCCGGGATCAGCCCCAGCATTTT
NA	once	TRBV18	TRBJ2-5	CASSPQAVRGEETQYF	TGTGCCAGCTCACCGCAGGCGGTCAGGGGAGAAGAGACCCAGTACTTC
NA	once	TRBV6-2/TRBV6-3	TRBJ1-2	CASSYLDTYGYTF	TGTGCCAGCAGTTACCTGGACACCTATGGCTACACCTTC
TRBD1	NA	TRBV5-6	TRBJ2-2	CASSLQGRTGELFF	TGTGCCAGCAGCTTACAGGGGCGGACCGGGGAGCTGTTTTTT
TRBD1	NA	TRBV7-8	TRBJ1-2	CASSLVRDRVFQVSVYGYTF	TGTGCCAGCAGCTTAGTGAGGGACAGGGTTTTCCAAGTGAGTGTCTATGGCTACACCTTC
NA	NA	TRBV5-8	TRBJ2-7	CASSLVAETSYEQYF	TGTGCCAGCAGCTTGGTTGCAGAGACTTCCTACGAGCAGTACTTC
NA	few	TRBV4-1	TRBJ2-4	CASSQELVKNIQYF	TGCGCCAGCAGCCAAGAACTGGTCAAAAACATTCAGTACTTC
TRBD2	NA	TRBV11-3	TRBJ2-1	CASSQTSGRYSSYNEQFF	TGTGCCAGCAGCCAGACTAGCGGGAGGTACAGCTCCTACAATGAGCAGTTCTTC
NA	NA	TRBV3-1/TRBV3-2	TRBJ1-2	CASSQEGFGDYGYTF	TGTGCCAGCAGCCAAGAGGGTTTCGGGGACTATGGCTACACCTTC
NA	once	TRBV7-8	TRBJ1-6	CASSLEPTRVTTYNSPLHF	TGTGCCAGCAGCTTAGAACCGACCAGGGTTACGACCTATAATTCACCCCTCCACTTT
NA	NA	TRBV6-5	TRBJ1-2	CASSYGGESYGYTF	TGTGCCAGCAGTTACGGGGGGGAATCCTATGGCTACACCTTC
NA	many	TRBV6-5	TRBJ1-1	CASMTGSTNTEAFF	TGTGCCAGCATGACGGGGTCGACGAACACTGAAGCTTTCTTT
TRBD2	NA	TRBV2	TRBJ2-7	CASRPLAGGPNVYEQYF	TGTGCCAGCAGACCCCTAGCGGGAGGGCCTAACGTCTACGAGCAGTACTTC
NA	NA	TRBV28	TRBJ2-1	CASRRGGGSRVNEQFF	TGTGCCAGCAGAAGAGGCGGCGGCTCTCGTGTAAATGAGCAGTTCTTC
TRBD2	NA	TRBV2	TRBJ2-2	CASIREAGVGGTGELFF	TGTGCCAGCATAAGGGAAGCGGGAGTCGGAGGGACCGGGGAGCTGTTTTTT
NA	NA	TRBV30	TRBJ1-2	CAWSATPIARDYGYTF	TGTGCCTGGAGTGCCACCCCGATAGCGAGGGACTATGGCTACACCTTC
NA	NA	TRBV14	TRBJ2-1	CASSQSRVEQFF	TGTGCCAGCAGCCAATCACGGGTTGAGCAGTTCTTC
NA	NA	TRBV5-1	TRBJ1-4	CASSLGESLEGFEKLFF	TGCGCCAGCAGCCTCGGGGAGAGCTTAGAGGGATTCGAAAAACTGTTTTTT
NA	NA	TRBV7-9	TRBJ1-5	CASSLGGVGAGPDQPQHF	TGTGCCAGCAGCTTAGGCGGGGTAGGGGCCGGCCCCGATCAGCCCCAGCATTTT
NA	NA	TRBV2	TRBJ2-7	CASNNGGGEQYF	TGTGCCAGCAATAACGGTGGTGGCGAGCAGTACTTC
TRBD2	NA	TRBV28	TRBJ2-3	CASSLPTSGSGGTDTQYF	TGTGCCAGCAGCCTGCCGACTAGCGGGAGCGGGGGCACAGATACGCAGTATTTT
NA	NA	TRBV27	TRBJ2-7	CASSMTRGEQYF	TGTGCCAGCTCCATGACGCGGGGAGAGCAGTACTTC
TRBD2	NA	TRBV7-2	TRBJ2-3	CASSRSGSFMDTQYF	TGTGCCAGCAGCCGTAGCGGGAGTTTTATGGATACGCAGTATTTT
TRBD1	NA	TRBV29-1	TRBJ2-7	CSVETGQGAYEQYF	TGCAGCGTTGAAACGGGACAGGGGGCCTACGAGCAGTACTTC
NA	NA	TRBV9	TRBJ1-5	CASGSGQSNQPQHF	TGTGCCAGCGGAAGTGGGCAGTCTAATCAGCCCCAGCATTTT
NA	NA	TRBV18	TRBJ2-5	CASSPGLSQETQYF	TGTGCCAGCTCACCAGGTCTTAGCCAAGAGACCCAGTACTTC
NA	NA	TRBV11-2	TRBJ2-4	CASTNTDSLAKNIQYF	TGTGCCAGCACCAATACGGACTCCTTAGCCAAAAACATTCAGTACTTC
NA	few	TRBV29-1	TRBJ2-2	CSVVTDREATGELFF	TGCAGCGTTGTGACCGACAGGGAGGCCACCGGGGAGCTGTTTTTT
NA	NA	TRBV7-9	TRBJ1-5	CASSSTGSVQPQHF	TGTGCCAGCAGCTCAACAGGGTCGGTTCAGCCCCAGCATTTT
NA	NA	TRBV27	TRBJ2-7	CATLGQGSRSYEQYF	TGTGCCACGTTAGGGCAGGGGTCAAGATCCTACGAGCAGTACTTC
NA	NA	TRBV7-3	TRBJ1-1	CASSSYTNTEAFF	TGTGCCAGCAGCAGTTACACGAACACTGAAGCTTTCTTT
NA	NA	TRBV4-1	TRBJ1-5	CASSRRFGGGSNQPQHF	TGCGCCAGCAGCCGGCGGTTCGGGGGGGGCTCCAATCAGCCCCAGCATTTT
NA	NA	TRBV7-9	TRBJ1-2	CASSLRQGNYGYTF	TGTGCCAGCAGCTTACGGCAGGGTAACTATGGCTACACCTTC
NA	NA	TRBV4-1	TRBJ1-1	CASSLRRDTEAFF	TGCGCCAGCAGCCTGCGGCGGGACACTGAAGCTTTCTTT
TRBD1	NA	TRBV5-1	TRBJ2-5	CASSFPGQGVRETQYF	TGCGCCAGCAGCTTCCCGGGACAGGGTGTCCGAGAGACCCAGTACTTC